This TCR beta chain was profiled in a study of blood T cell repertoires in COVID-19 (TCRdb year 2020). Context from the whole study: Samples from collaborators originated in the United States, Italy and Spain and spanned both the acute and convalescent phases of COVID-19. The prospective study material was composed of cDNA or gDNA derived from T cells, B-cell-depleted T cells, or PBMCs. Deeply sampled blood TCRbeta repertoires from subjects exposed to, actively infected with, or recovered from COVID-19 were included in the dataset. The repertoires were made available in a free public database intended to serve as a resource for research on the immune response to SARS-CoV-2. Samples were obtained from the ongoing ImmuneRACE study (first 160 participants) and from over a thousand subjects provided by 6 global collaborators. Nearly every sample came with metadata listing a de-identified subject ID, COVID-19 status, age in years and sex. Where available, HLA class I and class II types were obtained from metadata supplied by the sample provider rather than from assay-based typing.

Each collaborating institution followed its own protocols to collect whole blood in K2EDTA tubes. For TCRbeta analysis, collaborators shipped samples as frozen whole blood, isolated PBMCs, or DNA extracted from either of those sample types. The immunoSEQ Assay, a bias-controlled multiplex PCR, was used to amplify TCRbeta CDR3 regions from genomic DNA. Per the source publication's procedure: The number of nucleated cells in each sample was estimated by amplification of reference gene primers within the assay. To quantify the absolute abundance of each unique TCRbeta CDR3 rearrangement, sequence reads were collapsed and filtered. Productive Simpson clonality was computed per sample as the square root of Simpson's diversity index over productive rearrangements. In its TCRdb copy, this immuneACCESS table keeps in-frame sequences only and misses some clones. Where compared with another copy, unresolved V genes explain less than half of these, and the others have no known cause. V and J calls and clone size are as listed in that table; D and trimming were resolved from the DNA. This sample holds some 49,000 clones; about 91% were observed only once. The ten largest clones represent about 6.5% of the sample.

Spanning cysteine to phenylalanine, the CDR3 consists of 17 amino acids. The entry retains the CDR3 DNA only, 51 bases that are in frame from base 1. Relative to germline, V is 1 base shorter and J is 1 base shorter, with 14 bases between their ends. As encoded in the germline V gene, CDR1 is SGDLS while CDR2 is YYNGEE. With regard to this clone: This clone's antigen is unknown. No base quality values were provided; no much bigger clone lies one nucleotide off.

The investigation overall reported the following: How much clinical and demographic metadata was included differed by source and by participant, and the metadata was provided uncurated.

The sample comprised peripheral blood. The clonotype originates from a man aged 50 to 59 with active COVID-19. Recombination joined TRBV9 with TRBJ2-2; possibly the D gene is TRBD2, per 6 matching bases. This receptor has the CDR3 CASSVTSGLKNTGELFF. In nucleotides, the sequence is TGTGCCAGCAGCGTAACTTCGGGACTCAAGAACACCGGGGAGCTGTTTTTT.